These 3 T cell receptor beta chains were sequenced from one sample in a study of vaccination and CD4 T cells after COVID-19. An Oncomine TCR Beta short-read assay was used to sequence the DNA from cultured CD4+ T cells. MiXCR, applied by TCRdb to the PCR reads, yields one record per CDR3 protein. The table records roughly 15,000 distinct CDR3 sequences, about 50% of them present only once. What these receptors recognize is not known. Documented time point: late sampling 161 to 241 days after vaccination in a few convalescent patients. Treatment of the sample: approximately nine-day PBMC culture with coronavirus spike peptide pools or control peptides (ViraFEST assay). The sample consisted of CD4+ T cells from blood, cultured in vitro, taken about 7 months after SARS-CoV-2 vaccination. The receptor source for this set is a human donor who had recovered from COVID-19.

The chain joins TRBV7-9 to TRBJ2-3; the match to TRBD1 covers 8 bases. CDR3 length equals 16 residues. CDR1 is SEHNR and CDR2 is FQNEAQ in the germline V gene (reference sequence). V lost 1 base, J lost 2 bases, and 5 bases stayed unmatched. The CDR3, as DNA: TGTGCCAGCAGCTTAGGACAGGGGACCTACACAGATACGCAGTATTTT. As protein: CASSLGQGTYTDTQYF.

This clonotype was found a few times. This rearrangement joins TRBV7-3 to TRBJ2-5; weak D call: TRBD2 (5 bases). The CDR3 sequence is 13 residues long. The germline CDR1 and CDR2 sequences are SGHTA and FQGTGA. Trimming removed 0 bases at V and 3 bases at J, with 5 bases between. As DNA, the CDR3 is TGTGCCAGCAGCTTAACACTAGAAGAGACCCAGTACTTC. Translation gives CASSLTLEETQYF. Using reference TRBV7-3 and TRBJ2-5 for the parts outside the CDR3, the full variable domain is GAGVSQTPSNKVTEKGKYVELRCDPISGHTALYWYRQSLGQGPEFLIYFQGTGAADDSGLPNDRFFAVRPEGSVSTLKIQRTERGDSAVYLCASSLTLEETQYFGPGTRLLVL.

This chain connects TRBV20-1 to TRBJ1-5; no clear D. This CDR3 has 13 amino acids. Trimming removed 1 base at V and 0 bases at J, with 4 bases between. Per the germline V gene, CDR1 is DFQATT and CDR2 is SNEGSKA (reference sequence). The CDR3 region has the DNA TGCAGTGCTAGAGGGTATAGCAATCAGCCCCAGCATTTT. Translated, it gives CSARGYSNQPQHF.